This record looks at one T cell receptor beta chain sequence and its context. What antigen it recognizes has not been identified. The record has no base qualities; no much larger clone is one base away. The library was obtained by the immunoSEQ multiplex PCR assay. TCRdb mirrors the immuneACCESS table, restricted to in-frame sequences. Some clones are absent from its copies; in checked studies, under half trace to an unresolved V gene, and the reason for the others is unknown. This sample comprises 78,000 or so clones, around nine tenths of them detected only once. 0.35% to 0.5% of the sample belongs to the ten largest clones. These data belong to a study of technical replicates of blood from a handful of donors (dated by TCRdb to 2016 to 2017). Sequencing was carried out using T cells isolated from PBMCs. This clonotype originated in a human donor in good health.

The nucleotide sequence is given as TGCGCCAGCAGCCAAGGTTGGGTTTTAAGCGCCGAGGGTTACCTGAGCTCCTACGAGCAGTACTTC. This sequence encodes CASSQGWVLSAEGYLSSYEQYF. The rearranged segments are TRBV4-1 and TRBJ2-7, with TRBD2 perhaps the D gene, on 5 matching bases. In the germline V gene, CDR1 corresponds to MGHRA and CDR2 to YSYEKL. V gives up 1 base and J gives up 0 bases, and the segment between their germline ends measures 31 bases. From the cysteine up to the phenylalanine, the CDR3 has a length of 22 residues. Here the CDR3 DNA is all that survives: 66 bases in frame from base 1.